A single sample is the source of the 21 T cell receptor beta chains below, sequenced in a study of T cells in Graves' hyperthyroidism and ophthalmopathy. From RNA transcripts, TCR beta CDR3 regions were amplified. In the first-round RT-PCR of the TCR CDR3, the HTBI primer set was used. TCRdb itself ran the multiplex PCR reads through MiXCR, one entry per CDR3 protein. The sample has hundreds of thousands of distinct CDR3 sequences, nearly 15% seen once. Sequenced input: blood. Receptor source: a woman aged 60-75 years with Graves' ophthalmopathy.

Ten or more counts support this clonotype. This rearrangement joins TRBV18 to TRBJ1-1; D is unclear. Germline lookup yields CDR1 KGHSH and CDR2 LQKENI. This CDR3 is 11 amino acids long. V was pared by 4 bases and J by 7 bases, with 7 bases between. As DNA, the CDR3 is TGTGCCAGCTCACGTCGGGATGAAGCTTTCTTT. Protein sequence: CASSRRDEAFF.

This clonotype was detected only a few times. The V and J genes are TRBV18 and TRBJ2-2, with 8 bases identical to TRBD2. Losses at the gene ends were 3 bases for V and 4 bases for J; bases not matched to a gene: 4. This CDR3 contains 15 residues. Germline-derived CDR1 and CDR2 are KGHSH and LQKENI. DNA of the CDR3: TGTGCCAGCTCACCTCTACGGGAGGGCACCGGGGAGCTGTTTTTT. This sequence encodes CASSPLREGTGELFF.

DNA for the CDR3: TGCAGCGCTCTCGGGGCAGGTACTGAAGCTTTCTTT. Translation: CSALGAGTEAFF. V and J are TRBV29-1 and TRBJ1-1, with a possible D match to TRBD1 (5 bases). The CDR3 contains 12 residues. Per the germline V gene, CDR1 is SQVTM and CDR2 is ANQGSEA. Trimming removed 7 bases at V and 5 bases at J, with 14 bases between.

This clonotype was counted ten times or more. The chain recombines TRBV28 with TRBJ1-3; the D gene is possibly TRBD1 (5 bases). V lost 3 bases and J 2 bases, leaving 8 bases between the germline ends. CDR1 and CDR2 (germline): MDHEN, SYDVKM. CDR3 length equals 14 residues. This CDR3 reads CASSLWGAGNTIYF. CDR3 nucleotides: TGTGCCAGCAGTTTGTGGGGGGCTGGAAACACCATATATTTT.

This clonotype was counted a few times. The chain couples TRBV6-1 to TRBJ1-1; D unclear. Germline V gene data show CDR1 as MNHNS and CDR2 as SASEGT. CDR3 length: 11 amino acids. Trimming shortened V by 4 bases and J by 10 bases, and 10 bases separated the two germline ends. The CDR3 sequence is CASSGAPRAFF. CDR3 DNA sequence: TGTGCCAGCAGTGGGGCACCCCGAGCTTTCTTT.

This clonotype has at least ten counts. The chain recombines TRBV28 with TRBJ2-5; 10 bases are shared with TRBD2. V trimming: 5 bases; J trimming: 5 bases; junction bases outside the gene matches: 2. CDR3 length: 13 amino acids. Germline CDR1 reads MDHEN; CDR2 reads SYDVKM. CDR3 residues: CASSSGRDETQYF. CDR3 in DNA: TGTGCCAGCAGTAGCGGGAGGGACGAGACCCAGTACTTC.

Notes on this clonotype: This may stem from a read error, because a much larger clone lies one nucleotide away. In DNA form, the CDR3 reads TGTGCCGGCAGCTTGAGGGGGTGGGACTCTTACGAGCAGTACTTC. It yields the protein CAGSLRGWDSYEQYF. This sequence joins TRBV5-6 and TRBJ2-7, with D possibly called TRBD1 or TRBD2 (6 bases each). The germline CDR1 and CDR2 sequences are SGHDT and YYEEEE. This CDR3 has 15 residues.

This clonotype came up many times. The V gene is TRBV20-1, the J gene TRBJ2-1; 7 bases line up with TRBD1. With 1 base clipped from V and 9 bases from J, the junction kept 6 bases outside the gene matches. Germline assignment: CDR1 DFQATT and CDR2 SNEGSKA (reference sequence). This CDR3 has 13 residues. CDR3 nucleotides: TGCAGTGCTAGAGCCGACAGGGCGAGTGAGCAGTTCTTC. It is translated as CSARADRASEQFF.

This clonotype was detected many times. The chain recombines TRBV5-1 with TRBJ2-7, with 8 bases that match TRBD2. The CDR3 length is 14 residues. The V gene end was trimmed by 4 bases and the J gene end by 4 bases; junction bases not matched to a gene: 7. Germline CDR1 reads SGHRS; CDR2 reads YFSETQ. This CDR3 reads CASSQPGLVYEQYF. In nucleotides, the CDR3 is TGCGCCAGCAGCCAGCCGGGACTAGTATACGAGCAGTACTTC.

The sample holds many counts of this clonotype. This sequence joins TRBV12-3 or TRBV12-4 and TRBJ2-7; 7 bases fit TRBD2. The CDR3 totals 14 residues. With V trimmed by 4 bases and J by 2 bases, 5 bases remained unmatched. This CDR3 is CASSWGEGTYEQYF. CDR3 sequence (DNA): TGTGCCAGCAGTTGGGGGGAGGGAACCTACGAGCAGTACTTC.

This clonotype was counted many times. V and J are TRBV2 and TRBJ2-3, with TRBD2 identical over 12 bases. The V and J ends lost 6 bases and 6 bases, in that order; junction bases with no gene match: 4. The germline gives CDR1 SNHLY, CDR2 FYNNEI. The CDR3 sequence is 14 residues long. CDR3 in DNA: TGTGCCAGCAGAAAGACTAGCGGGAGTGATACGCAGTATTTT. Translating gives CASRKTSGSDTQYF.

This clonotype showed up many times. The chain employs TRBV6-1 and TRBJ2-7; the match to TRBD1 covers 7 bases. CDR3 length: 15 amino acids. Germline CDR1 reads MNHNS; CDR2 reads SASEGT. The V and J ends lost 4 bases and 0 bases, in that order; junction bases with no gene match: 6. CDR3 sequence (DNA): TGTGCCAGCAGTGTCCTCGGGACAGTCTCCTACGAGCAGTACTTC. The encoded protein is CASSVLGTVSYEQYF.

The V call is TRBV6-5, the J call TRBJ2-2, with 9 bases lining up with TRBD1. Germline V gene lookup returns CDR1 MNHEY and CDR2 SVGAGI. The CDR3 runs to 15 residues. With V trimmed by 4 bases and J by 5 bases, 5 bases remained unmatched. CDR3 DNA: TGTGCCAGCAGTTCCGGCGGACAGGGGACCGGGGAGCTGTTTTTT. Translation: CASSSGGQGTGELFF.

In regard to this clonotype: A clone one base away is much larger, so this may be a read error. The chain combines TRBV2 with TRBJ2-7; D remains ambiguous. This CDR3 has 13 residues. Per germline, CDR1 SNHLY and CDR2 FYNNEI. For the CDR3, the DNA is TGTGCCAGCAGTGGGCAGCCCTCCTACGGGCAGTACTTC. This encodes CASSGQPSYGQYF. The full variable domain, its missing parts supplied by reference TRBV2 and TRBJ2-7, is EPEVTQTPSHQVTQMGQEVILRCVPISNHLYFYWYRQILGQKVEFLVSFYNNEISEKSEIFDDQFSVERPDGSNFTLKIRSTKLEDSAMYFCASSGQPSYGQYFGPGTRLTVT.

This clonotype was counted between two and nine times. The chain employs TRBV28 and TRBJ2-2; the match to TRBD2 covers 7 bases. The length of the CDR3 is 15 residues. The V gene end was trimmed by 7 bases and the J gene end by 5 bases; junction bases not matched to a gene: 10. The germline CDR1 and CDR2 sequences are MDHEN and SYDVKM. The CDR3 DNA reads TGTGCCAGCACCGAGGGAGGGGCCGGGACCGGGGAGCTGTTTTTT. Its translation is CASTEGGAGTGELFF.

This clonotype showed up just a few times. This rearrangement joins TRBV14 to TRBJ2-5; TRBD2 matches 13 bases. CDR3 size: 17 residues. The J segment lost 5 bases and the V segment lost 1 base, leaving 7 bases of the junction unmatched. The germline V gene encodes CDR1 SGHDN and CDR2 FVKESK. The CDR3 DNA reads as TGTGCCAGCAGCCAAGGACTAGCGGGAGGAGTGTTGGAGACCCAGTACTTC. The encoded protein is CASSQGLAGGVLETQYF.

This clonotype was found many times. The V call is TRBV28, the J call TRBJ2-5; 8 nucleotides line up with TRBD1. The CDR3 runs 17 residues. Unmatched junction bases numbered 16, after V lost 5 bases and J lost 5 bases. The germline CDR1 and CDR2 sequences are MDHEN and SYDVKM. CDR3 in amino acids: CASSLTGAAFLTETQYF. The CDR3 nucleotides read TGTGCCAGCAGTCTGACAGGGGCTGCGTTTCTGACGGAGACCCAGTACTTC.

The DNA for the CDR3 is TGTGCCAGCAGTTTATTCTTTGGTAGGGCGGAAGGGAATCAGCCCCAGCATTTT. Translating gives CASSLFFGRAEGNQPQHF. The gene calls are TRBV12-3 or TRBV12-4 and TRBJ1-5, with D uncertain. The CDR3 sequence is 18 residues long. The V gene lost 2 bases and the J gene lost 4 bases, with 21 bases spanning the gap.

This chain uses TRBV28 with TRBJ2-2; no firm D call. Germline CDR1 and CDR2: MDHEN and SYDVKM. The CDR3 totals 14 residues. V was cut by 4 bases and J by 3 bases, with 9 bases left in between. CDR3 DNA: TGTGCCAGCAGTTCCCAGCAGTACACCGGGGAGCTGTTTTTT. It encodes CASSSQQYTGELFF.

The chain is built from TRBV11-3 and TRBJ1-2; 9 nucleotides align to TRBD1. Germline lookup yields CDR1 SGHNT and CDR2 YENEEA. The trim removed 5 bases at V and 6 bases at J, leaving 10 bases unmatched. This CDR3 is 15 amino acids long. The CDR3 sequence is CASSPGQGISDGYTF. CDR3 nucleotides: TGTGCCAGCAGCCCAGGACAGGGGATTAGTGATGGCTACACCTTC.

The rearrangement joins TRBV6-2 or TRBV6-3 to TRBJ1-2; D is undetermined. Per the germline V gene, CDR1 is MNHEY and CDR2 is SVGEGT. The CDR3 has 15 amino acids. Trimming removed 1 base at V and 6 bases at J, with 15 bases between. The CDR3 bases are TGTGCCAGCAGTTACTTTCGACCAGAGACGGATGGCTACACCTTC. Translated, it gives CASSYFRPETDGYTF.